The rows below give T cell receptor beta chains drawn from one sample of a study of cytomegalovirus exposure and HLA in healthy donors. Assay used: immunoSEQ multiplex PCR; TCRdb lists only in-frame clones, some missing. The sample holds around 130,000 clones, about two thirds seen once. Sequencing was performed on PBMCs. All receptors derive from a human donor in good health. Both conserved end residues are part of each CDR3. The order of the fields is J gene, V gene, clone size, D gene, CDR3 DNA, CDR3 protein. D genes are given only for firm matches. Size values are once, few and many counts, or a class for expanded clones, and some rows have none.

J gene: TRBJ2-7
V gene: TRBV28
clone size: -
D gene: -
CDR3 DNA: TGTGCCAGCAGTCCAACTGTACAGCCCTACGAGCAGTACTTC
CDR3 protein: CASSPTVQPYEQYF

J gene: TRBJ2-7
V gene: TRBV14
clone size: -
D gene: -
CDR3 DNA: TGTGCCAGCAGCCAAGCGGGTTGGAGTCAGGAGCAGTACTTC
CDR3 protein: CASSQAGWSQEQYF

J gene: TRBJ2-7
V gene: TRBV30
clone size: -
D gene: -
CDR3 DNA: TGTGCCTGGAGTCCGTTGGCAGGGATCTACGAGCAGTACTTC
CDR3 protein: CAWSPLAGIYEQYF

J gene: TRBJ1-2
V gene: TRBV9
clone size: -
D gene: -
CDR3 DNA: TGTGCCAGCAGCGTAGGGGGGGTTATTGGCTATGGCTACACCTTC
CDR3 protein: CASSVGGVIGYGYTF

J gene: TRBJ1-1
V gene: TRBV5-6
clone size: -
D gene: TRBD1
CDR3 DNA: TGTGCCAGCAGCTCCCTCCCAGGGGGCGAAGCTTTCTTT
CDR3 protein: CASSSLPGGEAFF

J gene: TRBJ2-7
V gene: TRBV13
clone size: -
D gene: TRBD1
CDR3 DNA: TGTGCCACCGCAAGCCTGGGACAGGGCAGGGACGAGCAGTACTTC
CDR3 protein: CATASLGQGRDEQYF

J gene: TRBJ2-7
V gene: TRBV7-2
clone size: few
D gene: -
CDR3 DNA: TGTGCCAGCAGCTTGAGCCAAAACGAGCAGTACTTC
CDR3 protein: CASSLSQNEQYF

J gene: TRBJ2-1
V gene: TRBV5-4
clone size: -
D gene: -
CDR3 DNA: TGTGCCAGCAGCCCGACCGGGACAAAATTGGAGCAGTTCTTC
CDR3 protein: CASSPTGTKLEQFF

J gene: TRBJ2-5
V gene: TRBV7-2
clone size: few
D gene: TRBD2
CDR3 DNA: TGTGCCAGCAGCTTAGCAGCGGGGGGCATCAAGACCCAGTACTTC
CDR3 protein: CASSLAAGGIKTQYF

J gene: TRBJ2-7
V gene: TRBV19
clone size: -
D gene: -
CDR3 DNA: TGTGCCAGTAGCCTACTCTACGCCTACGAGCAGTACTTC
CDR3 protein: CASSLLYAYEQYF

J gene: TRBJ1-2
V gene: TRBV30
clone size: -
D gene: -
CDR3 DNA: TGTGCCTGGAGTGCCACAGCTTACGGCTACACCTTC
CDR3 protein: CAWSATAYGYTF

J gene: TRBJ2-3
V gene: TRBV7-9
clone size: once
D gene: TRBD1
CDR3 DNA: TGTGCCAGCAGCTTGGGACAGGGGTGGACAGATACGCAGTATTTT
CDR3 protein: CASSLGQGWTDTQYF

J gene: TRBJ1-4
V gene: TRBV27
clone size: -
D gene: -
CDR3 DNA: TGTGCCAGCAGTGGCACTACAACTAATGAAAAACTGTTTTTT
CDR3 protein: CASSGTTTNEKLFF

J gene: TRBJ2-5
V gene: TRBV7-2
clone size: -
D gene: TRBD1
CDR3 DNA: TGTGCCAGCAGCACAGGGGATAATGCCCAAGAGACCCAGTACTTC
CDR3 protein: CASSTGDNAQETQYF

J gene: TRBJ2-5
V gene: TRBV2
clone size: -
D gene: -
CDR3 DNA: TGTGCCAGCAGTGAAGGACTAAGGGTAGAGACCCAGTACTTC
CDR3 protein: CASSEGLRVETQYF

J gene: TRBJ1-3
V gene: TRBV19
clone size: -
D gene: -
CDR3 DNA: TGTGCCAGTACCAGCTCTGGAAACACCATATATTTT
CDR3 protein: CASTSSGNTIYF

J gene: TRBJ1-5
V gene: TRBV6-1
clone size: -
D gene: -
CDR3 DNA: TGTGCCAGCAGACAGGCCCCTCAATCAGGGCCCCAGCATTTT
CDR3 protein: CASRQAPQSGPQHF

J gene: TRBJ2-7
V gene: TRBV15
clone size: few
D gene: TRBD2
CDR3 DNA: TGTGCCACCGGGCGGGAGGGTTCCTACGAGCAGTACTTC
CDR3 protein: CATGREGSYEQYF

J gene: TRBJ1-4
V gene: TRBV6-1
clone size: -
D gene: -
CDR3 DNA: TGTGCCAGCAGTGAAGCGCCGGGGGGCGTCATGGGAAAACTGTTTTTT
CDR3 protein: CASSEAPGGVMGKLFF

J gene: TRBJ1-3
V gene: TRBV5-4
clone size: -
D gene: TRBD1
CDR3 DNA: TGTGCCAGCAGCCCTCTCGGACAGGGCGGAAACACCATATATTTT
CDR3 protein: CASSPLGQGGNTIYF

J gene: TRBJ2-1
V gene: TRBV7-6
clone size: -
D gene: -
CDR3 DNA: TGTGCCAGCAGCTTAATCGTATACAATGAGCAGTTCTTC
CDR3 protein: CASSLIVYNEQFF

J gene: TRBJ2-1
V gene: TRBV19
clone size: -
D gene: TRBD1
CDR3 DNA: TGTGCCAGTAGTATAGATCGGGACAGGGCTAGCGTTGAGCAGTTCTTC
CDR3 protein: CASSIDRDRASVEQFF

J gene: TRBJ2-1
V gene: TRBV7-9
clone size: -
D gene: TRBD1
CDR3 DNA: TGTTCCAGCAGCTTAGGGGACAGGGGGCAGTTCTTC
CDR3 protein: CSSSLGDRGQFF

J gene: TRBJ1-6
V gene: TRBV28
clone size: -
D gene: -
CDR3 DNA: TGTGCCAGCGGACCCCCGGGACTCCACTTT
CDR3 protein: CASGPPGLHF

J gene: TRBJ1-6
V gene: TRBV5-1
clone size: once
D gene: -
CDR3 DNA: TGCGCCAGCAGCGAGGGACTTAATGGTTCACCCCTCCACTTT
CDR3 protein: CASSEGLNGSPLHF

J gene: TRBJ2-3
V gene: TRBV7-8
clone size: few
D gene: TRBD1
CDR3 DNA: TGTGCCAGCAGCTTAGGGGGGACAGGGGCAGATACGCAGTATTTT
CDR3 protein: CASSLGGTGADTQYF

J gene: TRBJ2-5
V gene: TRBV28
clone size: -
D gene: TRBD1
CDR3 DNA: TGTGCCAGCAAGTACAGGGGGCGCGAGACCCAGTACTTC
CDR3 protein: CASKYRGRETQYF

J gene: TRBJ2-1
V gene: TRBV19
clone size: -
D gene: TRBD1
CDR3 DNA: TGTGCCAGTAGTGCGTACTCAGGGGGACCCCCCTACAATGAGCAGTTCTTC
CDR3 protein: CASSAYSGGPPYNEQFF

J gene: TRBJ2-7
V gene: TRBV5-1
clone size: -
D gene: -
CDR3 DNA: TGCGCCAGTTCCATGGAGATCTCCTACGAGCAGTACTTC
CDR3 protein: CASSMEISYEQYF

J gene: TRBJ2-7
V gene: TRBV28
clone size: -
D gene: -
CDR3 DNA: TGTGCCAGCAGTTCGCTACCCTACGAGCAGTACTTC
CDR3 protein: CASSSLPYEQYF

J gene: TRBJ2-1
V gene: TRBV28
clone size: few
D gene: -
CDR3 DNA: TGTGCCAGCAGTTTACCCAGTTCGCGGGAGTTCTTC
CDR3 protein: CASSLPSSREFF

J gene: TRBJ2-7
V gene: TRBV19
clone size: -
D gene: TRBD1
CDR3 DNA: TGTGCCAGTAGTATTCGACAGGGAAAATGGGACGAGCAGTACTTC
CDR3 protein: CASSIRQGKWDEQYF

J gene: TRBJ1-5
V gene: TRBV2
clone size: -
D gene: -
CDR3 DNA: TGTGCCAGCACCGGAGGACGGAACAATCAGCCCCAGCATTTT
CDR3 protein: CASTGGRNNQPQHF

J gene: TRBJ1-2
V gene: TRBV11-2
clone size: -
D gene: -
CDR3 DNA: TGTGCCAGCAGCTCCCCTTCGACCAGGATTGATGGCTACACCTTC
CDR3 protein: CASSSPSTRIDGYTF

J gene: TRBJ2-3
V gene: TRBV13
clone size: -
D gene: -
CDR3 DNA: TGTGCCAGCAGCAAACGGGGGGCGGTCCCAGATACGCAGTATTTT
CDR3 protein: CASSKRGAVPDTQYF

J gene: TRBJ2-7
V gene: TRBV7-8
clone size: -
D gene: TRBD1
CDR3 DNA: TGTGCCAGCAGCCCCGGGACAGGGACCGAGCAGTACTTC
CDR3 protein: CASSPGTGTEQYF

J gene: TRBJ2-3
V gene: TRBV7-8
clone size: -
D gene: -
CDR3 DNA: TGTGCCAGCAGCGCAGACTATCTAGGTTCAGATACGCAGTATTTT
CDR3 protein: CASSADYLGSDTQYF

J gene: TRBJ1-5
V gene: TRBV29-1
clone size: -
D gene: -
CDR3 DNA: TGCAGCGTTAGGACAGTCGGTCAGCCCCAGCATTTT
CDR3 protein: CSVRTVGQPQHF